This T cell receptor (beta chain) is from a study of blood T cell repertoires in COVID-19 (TCRdb year 2020). Regarding the research as a whole: Collaborator samples came from the United States, Italy and Spain and covered acute and convalescent phases of COVID-19. HLA class I and class II types, where available, came from metadata supplied by the sample provider rather than from assay-based typing. The prospective study material was composed of cDNA or gDNA derived from T cells, B-cell-depleted T cells, or PBMCs. Deeply sampled blood TCRbeta repertoires from subjects exposed to, actively infected with, or recovered from COVID-19 were included in the dataset. Samples came from the ongoing ImmuneRACE study (first 160 participants) plus 1,254 subjects from 6 global collaborators. A freely available public database, intended as a resource for researchers studying the immune response to SARS-CoV-2, is where the repertoires were released. The sample metadata nearly always contained a de-identified subject ID, COVID-19 status, age in years and sex.

TCRbeta CDR3 regions were amplified from genomic DNA using the immunoSEQ Assay, a bias-controlled multiplex PCR. The original pipeline was this. The number of nucleated cells in each sample was estimated from the amplification of reference gene primers within the assay. To quantify the absolute abundance of each unique TCRbeta CDR3 rearrangement, sequence reads were collapsed and filtered. For each sample, productive Simpson clonality was calculated by taking the square root of Simpson's diversity index across productive rearrangements. As stored in TCRdb, this immuneACCESS dataset retains in-frame rearrangements with V and J assigned. A fraction of the clones does not appear; measured against another copy, unresolved V genes explain less than half of the discrepancy, and the remainder lacks a known reason. The D gene and trimming were derived from the DNA, and the V and J assignments and clone size from that table. The sample profile shows about 260,000 clones; less than 90% of them were found once. Approximately 4.3% of the sample rests with the top ten.

As encoded in the germline V gene (reference sequence), CDR1 is MNHNY while CDR2 is SVGAGI. Spanning cysteine to phenylalanine, the CDR3 consists of 15 amino acids. The retained sequence is limited to the CDR3, 45 bases, with the frame set at the first base. The germline V and J ends show losses of 4 bases and 7 bases respectively, and no gene match explains 10 bases of the junction. A note on this clone: There is no known antigen for this receptor. Qualities for individual bases were not recorded, and no much larger clone is one base off.

Another Seattle source contributed samples from volunteer blood donors who had recovered from COVID-19. Whole blood was collected in K2EDTA tubes by collaborating institutions according to the institutions' own protocols. For TCRbeta analysis, collaborator samples were shipped as frozen whole blood, as isolated PBMCs, or as DNA extracted from either sample type. On the study overall, not on this receptor specifically: The amount of clinical and demographic metadata varied by source and participant and was provided uncurated.

Sequenced sample: peripheral blood. The TCR originated in a man aged 55-75 years who had recovered from COVID-19. The sequence joins TRBV6-6 to TRBJ1-5; 7 bases in the middle match TRBD1. Read as DNA, the sequence is TGTGCCAGCAGTTCCGGGACAGACCTTTGGCAGCCCCAGCATTTT. Translated, it gives CASSSGTDLWQPQHF.